This T cell receptor (beta chain) derives from a study of beta chain features in type 1 diabetes. The investigators reverse transcribed all of the isolated RNA, so they sequenced expressed TCRB transcripts. Clones were sequenced by immunoSEQ multiplex PCR, and TCRdb holds only the in-frame ones, with some missing. The sample shows 200,000 to 250,000 clones, 27% of them seen only once. CDR1 is LGHNA and CDR2 is YSLEER in the germline V gene. Trimming took 4 bases from V and 4 from J; bases not matched to a gene: 9. This CDR3 is built from 16 residues. Sequencing input: central memory CD4+ T cells from blood. The J gene is TRBJ2-1, the V gene TRBV4-3; 8 bases agree with TRBD1. The sequence derives from a young man in good health. CDR3 DNA: TGCGCCAGCAGCCGCGATGGGACAGGAGCGTACAATGAGCAGTTCTTC. Amino acid sequence: CASSRDGTGAYNEQFF.